The T cell receptor beta chain under discussion was sequenced for a study of kidney transplant recipient with SARS-CoV-2 infection (dated by TCRdb to the early 2020s). This specimen's time point label, per the study, means: pre-pandemic baseline sample and day 111 after first positive SARS-CoV-2 test. Including the terminal cysteine and phenylalanine, the CDR3 comprises 14 residues. The retained sequence is limited to the CDR3, 42 bases, with the frame set at the first base. At the junction V is shortened by 6 bases and J by 9 bases, with 15 bases in between. From a lookup of the germline V gene (reference sequence), CDR1 and CDR2 are LNHDA and SQIVND. This clonotype was seen many times. The antigen this receptor binds is unknown. Qualities for individual bases were not recorded, and no much larger clone is one base off. Instrument on record: Illumina MiSeq. Profiling of the peripheral T cell repertoire targeted human TCRbeta genes. The source study handled its data this way. Beta-binomial modelling was used to test for differences in clonotype abundance while accounting for variability over time. Expanded clonotypes were screened against the ImmuneCODE reference database of SARS-CoV-2-associated TCRs and mapped to viral genome regions. Further repertoire analyses covered TRBV gene usage, CDR3 length, CDR3 amino acid overlap between time points, clonotype abundance distributions and Jaccard similarity. Through fastp at Q25 and MiXCR, TCRdb rebuilt clones from the public reads, retaining in-frame beta chains. Entries that share a CDR3 protein sequence are merged under the most common genes and DNA. TCRdb's processing, not the study's, gives the V and J calls here. The sample table holds under 250,000 distinct CDR3 sequences, of which under 30% were seen once. The ten top clones hold nearly 7.5% of the sample.

The chain couples TRBV19 to TRBJ1-6, and the D gene may be TRBD1, 5 bases matching. The sequencing here drew on a blood sample, taken at baseline and on roughly day 110 from a kidney transplant recipient. The receptor's source is a young adult male patient who had COVID-19 and was a kidney transplant recipient. Some T cells may be donor cells from the graft after a transplant. The sequenced DNA is TGTGCCAGTAGAGACAGTTTCGATAGTTCACCCCTCCACTTT. Translation gives CASRDSFDSSPLHF.